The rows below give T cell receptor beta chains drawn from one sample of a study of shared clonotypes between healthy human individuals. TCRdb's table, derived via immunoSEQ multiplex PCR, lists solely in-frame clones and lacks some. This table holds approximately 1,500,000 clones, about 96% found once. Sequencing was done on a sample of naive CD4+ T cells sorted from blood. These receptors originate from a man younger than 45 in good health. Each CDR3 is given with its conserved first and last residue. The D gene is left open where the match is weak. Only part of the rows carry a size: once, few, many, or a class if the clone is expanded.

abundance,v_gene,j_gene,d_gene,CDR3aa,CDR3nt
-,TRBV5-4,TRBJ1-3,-,CASSLDTTRTGNTIYF,TGTGCCAGCAGCTTGGACACCACGAGAACCGGAAACACCATATATTTT
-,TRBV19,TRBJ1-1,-,CASNQDRDTEAFF,TGTGCCAGTAACCAAGACAGAGACACTGAAGCTTTCTTT
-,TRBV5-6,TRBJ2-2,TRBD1,CASSVRQGLGELFF,TGTGCCAGCAGCGTCAGACAGGGCCTCGGGGAGCTGTTTTTT
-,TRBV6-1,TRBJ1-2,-,CASTGAWIDYGYTF,TGTGCCAGCACGGGGGCGTGGATTGACTATGGCTACACCTTC
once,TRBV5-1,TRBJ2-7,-,CASSSGLYEQYF,TGCGCCAGCAGCTCAGGCCTCTACGAGCAGTACTTC
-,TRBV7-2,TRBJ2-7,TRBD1,CASSLGGTGGHEQYF,TGTGCCAGCAGCTTGGGAGGGACAGGGGGCCACGAGCAGTACTTC
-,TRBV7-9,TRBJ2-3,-,CASSLAPPRDTQYF,TGTGCCAGCAGCTTGGCCCCGCCAAGGGATACGCAGTATTTT
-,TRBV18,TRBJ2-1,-,CASSPLWGPLRGNNEQFF,TGTGCCAGCTCACCACTCTGGGGTCCCCTCCGGGGGAACAATGAGCAGTTCTTC
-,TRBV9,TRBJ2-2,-,CASSVATDTGELFF,TGTGCCAGCAGCGTAGCTACGGACACCGGGGAGCTGTTTTTT
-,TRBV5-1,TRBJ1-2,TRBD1,CASSLEGGEGYGYTF,TGCGCCAGCAGCTTGGAAGGGGGCGAGGGCTATGGCTACACCTTC
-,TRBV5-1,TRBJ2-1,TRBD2,CASSLQGLTGRDEQFF,TGCGCCAGCAGCTTGCAAGGGCTGACGGGGAGGGATGAGCAGTTCTTC
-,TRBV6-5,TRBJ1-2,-,CASSFTPWSDAYGYTF,TGTGCCAGCAGTTTCACTCCGTGGAGTGATGCATATGGCTACACCTTC
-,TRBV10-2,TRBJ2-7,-,CASSLTAYEQYF,TGCGCCAGCAGTTTAACAGCCTACGAGCAGTACTTC
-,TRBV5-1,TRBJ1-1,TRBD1,CASSFWIRQGAQTEAFF,TGCGCCAGCAGCTTCTGGATCCGACAGGGGGCTCAAACTGAAGCTTTCTTT
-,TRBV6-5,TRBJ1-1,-,CASSPAPGERTEAFF,TGTGCCAGCAGCCCCGCCCCAGGGGAGCGCACTGAAGCTTTCTTT
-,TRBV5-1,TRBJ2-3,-,CASRLALVPTDTQYF,TGCGCCAGCCGGCTGGCTCTCGTACCCACAGATACGCAGTATTTT
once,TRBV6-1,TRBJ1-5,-,CASSVTGNQPQHF,TGTGCCAGCAGTGTAACAGGGAATCAGCCCCAGCATTTT
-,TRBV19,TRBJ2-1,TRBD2,CASSTAGGSGNEQFF,TGTGCCAGTAGTACAGCGGGAGGGTCGGGTAATGAGCAGTTCTTC
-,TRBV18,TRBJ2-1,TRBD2,CASSPAGTSGSNEQFF,TGTGCCAGCTCACCAGCCGGGACTAGCGGATCTAATGAGCAGTTCTTC
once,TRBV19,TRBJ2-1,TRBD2,CASRMGGIANEQFF,TGTGCCAGTAGGATGGGGGGGATTGCCAATGAGCAGTTCTTC
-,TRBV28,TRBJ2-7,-,CASSYQYYEQYF,TGTGCCAGCAGTTATCAGTACTACGAGCAGTACTTC
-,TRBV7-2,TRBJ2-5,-,CASSLAGQILQETQYF,TGTGCCAGCAGCTTAGCAGGACAGATACTTCAAGAGACCCAGTACTTC
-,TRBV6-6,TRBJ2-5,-,CASSYWGQQETQYF,TGTGCCAGCAGTTACTGGGGCCAGCAAGAGACCCAGTACTTC
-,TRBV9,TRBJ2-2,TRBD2,CASSAFTSGSFTGELFF,TGTGCCAGCAGCGCGTTTACTAGCGGGAGTTTCACCGGGGAGCTGTTTTTT
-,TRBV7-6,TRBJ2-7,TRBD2,CASSPGVAGVEQYF,TGTGCCAGCAGCCCCGGGGTAGCGGGAGTCGAGCAGTACTTC
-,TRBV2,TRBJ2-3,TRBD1,CASSDPGQTTDTQYF,TGTGCCAGCAGCGACCCGGGACAGACGACAGATACGCAGTATTTT
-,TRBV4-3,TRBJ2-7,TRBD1,CASSPRQGAYEQYF,TGCGCCAGCAGCCCCCGTCAGGGGGCCTACGAGCAGTACTTC
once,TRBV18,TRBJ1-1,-,CASSPLTTGNTEAFF,TGTGCCAGCTCACCACTTACGACGGGGAACACTGAAGCTTTCTTT
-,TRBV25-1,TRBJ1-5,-,CASSVGGANQPQHF,TGTGCCAGCAGTGTTGGGGGTGCAAATCAGCCCCAGCATTTT
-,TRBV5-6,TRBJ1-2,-,CASSFSGVGYTF,TGTGCCAGCAGCTTTTCTGGGGTTGGCTACACCTTC
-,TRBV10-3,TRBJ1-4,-,CAISEQGTEKLFF,TGTGCCATCAGTGAGCAGGGCACTGAAAAACTGTTTTTT
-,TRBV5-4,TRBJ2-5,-,CASSYRTGGGTQYF,TGTGCCAGCAGCTACCGGACAGGAGGGGGGACCCAGTACTTC
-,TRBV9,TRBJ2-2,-,CASSVEATGELFF,TGTGCCAGCAGCGTAGAGGCTACCGGGGAGCTGTTTTTT
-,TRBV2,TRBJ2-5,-,CASQGQETQYF,TGTGCCAGCCAAGGTCAAGAGACCCAGTACTTC
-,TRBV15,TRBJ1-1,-,CATSRGASGLRAFF,TGTGCCACCAGCAGAGGGGCATCAGGGTTGCGAGCTTTCTTT
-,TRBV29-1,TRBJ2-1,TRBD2,CSVEGRTSGRVSYNEQFF,TGCAGCGTTGAAGGACGGACTAGCGGGAGGGTATCCTACAATGAGCAGTTCTTC
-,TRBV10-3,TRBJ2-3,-,CAISESLYAQDTQYF,TGTGCCATCAGTGAGTCGCTGTACGCCCAGGATACGCAGTATTTT
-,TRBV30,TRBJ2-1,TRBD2,CAWSSGRAGFF,TGTGCCTGGAGTAGCGGGAGGGCGGGGTTCTTC
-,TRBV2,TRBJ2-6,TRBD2,CASVGGGRRPGANVLTF,TGTGCCAGCGTGGGGGGCGGGAGGCGCCCTGGGGCCAACGTCCTGACTTTC
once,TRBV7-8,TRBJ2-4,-,CASSLVGIGNIQYF,TGTGCCAGCAGCTTAGTGGGTATAGGAAACATTCAGTACTTC
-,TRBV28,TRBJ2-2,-,CASSLSGAGTGELFF,TGTGCCAGCAGTTTATCGGGAGCGGGCACCGGGGAGCTGTTTTTT
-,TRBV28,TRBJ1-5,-,CASSPVLIREGQPQHF,TGTGCCAGCAGTCCAGTATTGATCAGGGAGGGTCAGCCCCAGCATTTT
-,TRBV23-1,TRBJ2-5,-,CASSRPVGETQYF,TGCGCCAGCAGTCGTCCAGTGGGGGAGACCCAGTACTTC
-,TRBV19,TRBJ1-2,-,CASSGSKADYGYTF,TGTGCCAGTAGTGGGTCAAAGGCGGACTATGGCTACACCTTC
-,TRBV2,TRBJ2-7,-,CASSDTGGIIYEQYF,TGTGCCAGCAGTGATACTGGGGGGATCATCTACGAGCAGTACTTC
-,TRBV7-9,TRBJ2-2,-,CASPRIRDTNTGELFF,TGTGCCAGCCCTCGGATACGGGACACGAACACCGGGGAGCTGTTTTTT
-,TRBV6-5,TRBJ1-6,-,CASSPSPSPLHF,TGTGCCAGCAGCCCCTCCCCTTCACCCCTCCACTTT
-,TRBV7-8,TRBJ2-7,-,CASSLRTAPYGYEQYF,TGTGCCAGCAGCCTCCGGACAGCTCCGTACGGTTACGAGCAGTACTTC
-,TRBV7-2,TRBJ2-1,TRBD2,CASSPASGRYNEQFF,TGTGCCAGCAGCCCCGCTAGCGGGAGATACAATGAGCAGTTCTTC
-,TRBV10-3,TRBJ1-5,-,CAIGDQPQHF,TGTGCCATAGGGGATCAGCCCCAGCATTTT
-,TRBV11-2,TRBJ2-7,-,CASSLAVIGEQYF,TGTGCCAGCAGCTTAGCGGTAATCGGCGAGCAGTACTTC
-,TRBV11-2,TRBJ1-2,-,CASSFEGSGYTF,TGTGCCAGCAGCTTTGAGGGCTCTGGCTACACCTTC
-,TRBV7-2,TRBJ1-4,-,CASSLDPKGKLFF,TGTGCCAGCAGCTTGGATCCAAAAGGAAAACTGTTTTTT